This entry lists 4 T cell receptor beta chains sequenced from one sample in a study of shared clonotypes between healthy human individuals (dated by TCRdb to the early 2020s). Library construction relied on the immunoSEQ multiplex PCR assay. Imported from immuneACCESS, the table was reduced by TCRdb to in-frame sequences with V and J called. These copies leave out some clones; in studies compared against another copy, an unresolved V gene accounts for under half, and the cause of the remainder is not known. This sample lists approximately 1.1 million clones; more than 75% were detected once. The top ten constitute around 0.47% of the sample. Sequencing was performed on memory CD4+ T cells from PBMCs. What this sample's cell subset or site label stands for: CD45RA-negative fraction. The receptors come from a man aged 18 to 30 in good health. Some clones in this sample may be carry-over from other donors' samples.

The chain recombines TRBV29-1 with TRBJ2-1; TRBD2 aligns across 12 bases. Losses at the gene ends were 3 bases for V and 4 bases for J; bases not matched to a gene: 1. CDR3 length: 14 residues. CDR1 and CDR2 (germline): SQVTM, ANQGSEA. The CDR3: CSVELAGGYNEQFF. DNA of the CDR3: TGCAGCGTTGAGCTAGCGGGAGGGTACAATGAGCAGTTCTTC.

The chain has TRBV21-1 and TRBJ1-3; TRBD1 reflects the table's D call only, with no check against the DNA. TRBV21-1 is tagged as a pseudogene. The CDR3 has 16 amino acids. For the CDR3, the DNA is TGTGCCAGCAGCAAAAATGACAGGGCTTATGGAAACACCATATATTTT. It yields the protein CASSKNDRAYGNTIYF.

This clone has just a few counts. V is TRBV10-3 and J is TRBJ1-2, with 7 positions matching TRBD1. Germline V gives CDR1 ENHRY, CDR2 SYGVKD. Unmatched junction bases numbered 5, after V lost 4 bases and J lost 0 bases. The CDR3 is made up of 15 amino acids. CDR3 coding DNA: TGTGCCATCAGTGTAGTCAGGGGGACTAACTATGGCTACACCTTC. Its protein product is CAISVVRGTNYGYTF.

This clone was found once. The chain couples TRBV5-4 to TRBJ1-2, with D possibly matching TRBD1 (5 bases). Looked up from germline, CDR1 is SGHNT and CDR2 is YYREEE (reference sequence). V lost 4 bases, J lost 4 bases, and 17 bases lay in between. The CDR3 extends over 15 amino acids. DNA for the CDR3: TGTGCCAGCAGCCCAGATGGGGACCCGAGCTATGGCTACACCTTC. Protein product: CASSPDGDPSYGYTF.